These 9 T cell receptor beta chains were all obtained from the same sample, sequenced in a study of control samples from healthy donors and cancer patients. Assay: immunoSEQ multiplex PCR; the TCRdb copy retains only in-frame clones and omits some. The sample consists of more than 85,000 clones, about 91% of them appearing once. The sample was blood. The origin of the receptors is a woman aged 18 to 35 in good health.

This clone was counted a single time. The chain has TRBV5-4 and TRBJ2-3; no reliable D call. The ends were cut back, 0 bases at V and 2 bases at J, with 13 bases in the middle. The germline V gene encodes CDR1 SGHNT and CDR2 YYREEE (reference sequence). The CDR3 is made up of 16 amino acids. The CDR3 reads CASSLEATGDTDTQYF. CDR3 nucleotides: TGTGCCAGCAGCTTGGAGGCTACCGGTGACACAGATACGCAGTATTTT.

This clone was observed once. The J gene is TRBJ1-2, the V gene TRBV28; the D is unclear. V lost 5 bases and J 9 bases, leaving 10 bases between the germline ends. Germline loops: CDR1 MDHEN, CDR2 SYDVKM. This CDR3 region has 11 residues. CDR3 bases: TGTGCCAGCAGTCACGGACGGAGCTACACCTTC. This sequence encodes CASSHGRSYTF.

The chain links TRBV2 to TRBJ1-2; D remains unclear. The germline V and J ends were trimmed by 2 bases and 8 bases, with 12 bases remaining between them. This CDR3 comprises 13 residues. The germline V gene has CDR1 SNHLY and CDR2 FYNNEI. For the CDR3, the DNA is TGTGCCAGCAGTGAAACGCGGGGAGGAGGCTACACCTTC. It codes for CASSETRGGGYTF. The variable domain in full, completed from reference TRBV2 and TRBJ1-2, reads EPEVTQTPSHQVTQMGQEVILRCVPISNHLYFYWYRQILGQKVEFLVSFYNNEISEKSEIFDDQFSVERPDGSNFTLKIRSTKLEDSAMYFCASSETRGGGYTFGSGTRLTVV.

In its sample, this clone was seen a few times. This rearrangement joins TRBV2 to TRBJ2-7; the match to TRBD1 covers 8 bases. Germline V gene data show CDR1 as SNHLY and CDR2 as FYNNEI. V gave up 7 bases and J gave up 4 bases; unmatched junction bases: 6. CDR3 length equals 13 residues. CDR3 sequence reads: CASNSGGIYEQYF. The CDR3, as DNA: TGTGCCAGCAATTCAGGGGGCATTTACGAGCAGTACTTC.

CDR3 residues: CATQPHATNRGWGQFF. The DNA of the CDR3 is TGTGCCACCCAACCACATGCAACAAACCGCGGATGGGGGCAGTTCTTC. The rearrangement links TRBV24-1 to TRBJ2-1; D unclear. The length of the CDR3 is 16 residues. In germline, CDR1 is KGHDR, CDR2 SFDVKD. The V gene lost 9 bases and the J gene lost 12 bases, with 29 bases spanning the gap.

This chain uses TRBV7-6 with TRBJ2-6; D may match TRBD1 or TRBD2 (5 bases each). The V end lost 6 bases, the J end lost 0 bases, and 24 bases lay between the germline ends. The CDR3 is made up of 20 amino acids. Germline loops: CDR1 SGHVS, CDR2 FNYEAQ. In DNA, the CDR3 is TGTGCCAGCAGTACGTCCGGGGCAGGCCAAACCATCTCTGGGGCCAACGTCCTGACTTTC. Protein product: CASSTSGAGQTISGANVLTF.

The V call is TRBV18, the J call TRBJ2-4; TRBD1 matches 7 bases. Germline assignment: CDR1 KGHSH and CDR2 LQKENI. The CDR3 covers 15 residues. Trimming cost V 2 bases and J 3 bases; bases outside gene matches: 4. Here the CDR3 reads CASSPITGVKNIQYF. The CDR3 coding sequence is TGTGCCAGCTCACCAATTACAGGGGTCAAAAACATTCAGTACTTC.

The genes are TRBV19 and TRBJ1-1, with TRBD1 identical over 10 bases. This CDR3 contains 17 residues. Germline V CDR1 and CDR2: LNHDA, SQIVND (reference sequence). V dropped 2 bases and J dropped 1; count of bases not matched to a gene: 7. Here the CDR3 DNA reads TGTGCCAGTAGTATATACTTGACAGGGGGCCCGAACACTGAAGCTTTCTTT. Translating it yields CASSIYLTGGPNTEAFF.

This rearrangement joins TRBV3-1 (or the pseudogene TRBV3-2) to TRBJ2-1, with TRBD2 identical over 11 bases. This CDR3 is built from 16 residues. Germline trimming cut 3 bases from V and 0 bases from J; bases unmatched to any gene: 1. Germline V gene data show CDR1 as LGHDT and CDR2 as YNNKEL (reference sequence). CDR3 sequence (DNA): TGTGCCAGCAGCCAGGGACTAGCGGCCTCCTACAATGAGCAGTTCTTC. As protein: CASSQGLAASYNEQFF.